This T cell receptor beta chain emerged from a study of cytomegalovirus exposure and HLA in healthy donors. Use of 60 Vbeta and 13 Jbeta primers characterized the PCR. Produced via immunoSEQ multiplex PCR; TCRdb's table is partial and in-frame only. This table holds some 190,000 clones, roughly 80% found once. In its sample, this clone was seen a few times. The CDR3 runs 14 residues. J gave up 2 bases and V 6 bases, and 7 bases lay outside the gene matches. Germline CDR1 and CDR2: SGHRS and YFSETQ. The sequence was obtained from a woman in her forties or fifties in good health and CMV-seronegative. The sequenced sample was PBMCs. The rearrangement links TRBV5-1 to TRBJ1-1; 7 positions agree with TRBD1. The CDR3 sequence: CASNRQGGNTEAFF. The CDR3 nucleotides are TGCGCCAGCAACCGACAGGGTGGAAACACTGAAGCTTTCTTT.